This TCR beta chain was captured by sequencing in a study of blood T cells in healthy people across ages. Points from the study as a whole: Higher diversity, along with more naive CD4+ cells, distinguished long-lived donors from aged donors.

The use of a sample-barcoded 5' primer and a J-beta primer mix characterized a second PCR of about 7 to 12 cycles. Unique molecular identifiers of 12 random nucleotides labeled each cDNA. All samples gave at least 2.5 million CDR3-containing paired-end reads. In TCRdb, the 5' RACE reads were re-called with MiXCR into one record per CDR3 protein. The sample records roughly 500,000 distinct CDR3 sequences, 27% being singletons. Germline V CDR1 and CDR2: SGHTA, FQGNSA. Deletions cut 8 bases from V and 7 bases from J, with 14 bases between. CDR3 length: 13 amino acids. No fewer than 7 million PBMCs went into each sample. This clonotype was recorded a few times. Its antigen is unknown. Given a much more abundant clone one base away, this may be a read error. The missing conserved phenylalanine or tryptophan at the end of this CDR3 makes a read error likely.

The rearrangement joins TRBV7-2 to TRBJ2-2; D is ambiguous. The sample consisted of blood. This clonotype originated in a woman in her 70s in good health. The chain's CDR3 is CASWPSLGGELFL. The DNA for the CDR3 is TGTGCCAGCTGGCCCTCTCTCGGCGGGGAGCTGTTTCTT.